This entry features one TCR beta chain sequence. V dropped 4 bases and J dropped 4; count of bases not matched to a gene: 5. In germline, CDR1 is SGHVS, CDR2 FNYEAQ. The CDR3 loop spans 15 amino acids. This sample was included in a study of blood T cell repertoires in COVID-19. The overall study: The cDNA or gDNA used as material had been derived from T cells, B-cell-depleted T cells, or PBMCs.

Only in-frame clones appear in the TCRdb table, and some are missing; sequencing was by immunoSEQ multiplex PCR. The data show about 280,000 clones, about four fifths seen once. The chain has TRBV7-6 and TRBJ2-5, with 11 bases matching TRBD2. This receptor was taken from a woman aged 45-65 years who had recovered from COVID-19. The material sequenced was peripheral blood. The CDR3 loop is CASSSTGTSGETQYF. The DNA for the CDR3 is TGTGCCAGCAGCTCAACCGGGACTAGCGGAGAGACCCAGTACTTC.